A single sample is the source of the 30 T cell receptor beta chains below, sequenced in a study of T cells in localized non-small cell lung cancer. Using immunoSEQ multiplex PCR, the repertoire was profiled, and TCRdb retains in-frame clones only, with some absent. The data show approximately 25,000 clones, with 90% seen just once and roughly 0.99% held by the top ten. This sample comprised peripheral blood, obtained before any cancer treatment. Receptor source: a woman between 40 and 69 years old with stage I lung adenocarcinoma.

This sequence joins TRBV27 and TRBJ2-1; D possibly corresponds to TRBD1 (6 bases). The V gene's germline CDR1 is MNHEY and CDR2 SMNVEV (reference sequence). This CDR3 comprises 16 residues. Trimming cost V 4 bases and J 4 bases, with 17 bases left between them. The CDR3 here is CASSSIQGRGYNEQFF. The CDR3 bases are TGTGCCAGCAGTTCAATACAGGGCAGGGGTTACAATGAGCAGTTCTTC.

The V call is TRBV6-5, the J call TRBJ2-7; D gene ambiguous. Germline-derived CDR1 and CDR2 are MNHEY and SVGAGI. The CDR3 is 15 amino acids. Between the trimmed V and J ends, which lost 5 bases and 5 bases, there was a span of 19 bases. The CDR3 DNA reads TGTGCCAGCAGTCCCTTTAACACCGGCAGTCACGAGCAGTACTTC. This gives the protein CASSPFNTGSHEQYF.

J is TRBJ2-3 and V is TRBV7-9; 14 positions match TRBD2. The CDR3 extends over 15 amino acids. Germline lookup yields CDR1 SEHNR and CDR2 FQNEAQ (reference sequence). The V and J ends lost 3 bases and 9 bases, in that order; junction bases with no gene match: 5. DNA for the CDR3: TGTGCCAGCAGCTTGGGACTAGCGGGGGAGGGGACGCAGTATTTT. Its translation: CASSLGLAGEGTQYF.

J is TRBJ2-5 and V is TRBV4-2; D may be TRBD2 (6 bases). Trimming removed 4 bases from V and 1 base from J, with 10 bases in between. The germline V gene has CDR1 LGHNA and CDR2 YNFKEQ. The CDR3 loop spans 14 amino acids. Here the CDR3 reads CASSRSTSQETQYF. The CDR3 region has the DNA TGTGCCAGCAGCCGTTCGACTAGCCAAGAGACCCAGTACTTC.

This chain links TRBV15 with TRBJ2-7, with D unresolved. The CDR3 totals 13 residues. With 1 base removed from V and 5 bases from J, the gap between germline ends came to 9 bases. Germline loops: CDR1 LNHNV, CDR2 YYDKDF (reference sequence). Written as DNA, the CDR3 is TGTGCCACCAGCAGAGTGTTTTTGCACGAGCAGTACTTC. It codes for CATSRVFLHEQYF.

The table lists this clone with a few counts. The J gene is TRBJ2-3, the V gene TRBV7-3, with 7 bases that match TRBD2. Germline loops: CDR1 SGHTA, CDR2 FQGTGA. V was pared by 5 bases and J by 1 base, with 6 bases of the junction left unmatched. CDR3 length: 15 residues. CDR3: CASSAGTIGTDTQYF. The CDR3 coding sequence is TGTGCCAGCAGCGCCGGGACTATAGGCACAGATACGCAGTATTTT.

The chain recombines TRBV2 with TRBJ1-3; no reliable D call. The V and J ends lost 4 bases and 1 base respectively, with 14 bases between them. This CDR3 spans 16 amino acids. Germline V gene lookup returns CDR1 SNHLY and CDR2 FYNNEI. CDR3 loop: CASSAGQVQSGNTIYF. The CDR3 DNA is TGTGCCAGCAGTGCCGGTCAGGTACAATCTGGAAACACCATATATTTT.

V usage is TRBV4-1 and J usage is TRBJ2-1, with unresolved D. Trimming removed 0 bases at V and 3 bases at J, with 6 bases between. The CDR3 has 14 residues. Germline loops: CDR1 MGHRA, CDR2 YSYEKL. The CDR3 DNA sequence: TGCGCCAGCAGCCAAGATCCTAGCTACAATGAGCAGTTCTTC. Protein product: CASSQDPSYNEQFF.

CDR3 loop: CASSPEGANYGYTF. The CDR3 DNA reads as TGTGCCAGCAGCCCCGAGGGAGCTAACTATGGCTACACCTTC. The rearrangement uses TRBV7-2 and TRBJ1-2; no definite D call. In germline, CDR1 is SGHTA, CDR2 FQGNSA. V was shortened by 5 bases and J by 0 bases, with 10 bases between the two germline ends. This CDR3 region has 14 residues.

The rearrangement joins TRBV7-2 to TRBJ2-2, with a tentative D call TRBD1 (6 bases). V was cut by 6 bases and J by 2 bases, with 13 bases left in between. This CDR3 contains 15 residues. From germline, CDR1 is SGHTA and CDR2 FQGNSA. CDR3 DNA sequence: TGTGCCAGCAGGCTCCGGGACACAAACACCGGGGAGCTGTTTTTT. Its translation is CASRLRDTNTGELFF.

The CDR3 reads CASSPSDGSYEQYF. The CDR3 bases are TGTGCCAGCTCACCGTCTGACGGCTCCTACGAGCAGTACTTC. The V gene is TRBV18, the J gene TRBJ2-7; no reliable D call. CDR3 size: 14 residues. V lost 3 bases and J lost 0, with 9 bases in between. Germline V gives CDR1 KGHSH, CDR2 LQKENI.

This sequence joins TRBV4-3 and TRBJ2-3; 7 bases fit TRBD1. The CDR3 extends over 18 amino acids. Germline CDR1 LGHNA, CDR2 YSLEER. V lost 3 bases and J lost 6; bases outside the gene matches: 18. In nucleotides, the CDR3 is TGCGCCAGCAGCCAGGACCCTTACAATTCAGTGACAGGGGATACGCAGTATTTT. It codes for CASSQDPYNSVTGDTQYF.

The chain combines TRBV7-9 with TRBJ2-3; D possibly corresponds to TRBD2 (7 bases). Germline CDR1 and CDR2: SEHNR and FQNEAQ (reference sequence). V gave up 4 bases and J gave up 2 bases, with 19 bases separating them. The length of the CDR3 is 17 residues. The CDR3 nucleotides are TGTGCCAGCAGCTCTCGTAATAGGGGGGGAATCACAGATACGCAGTATTTT. This codes for CASSSRNRGGITDTQYF.

This chain links TRBV7-6 with TRBJ2-5; 9 bases align to TRBD1. The CDR3 is made up of 13 amino acids. The V gene's germline CDR1 is SGHVS and CDR2 FNYEAQ. The ends lost 2 bases at V and 10 bases at J; junction bases unmatched: 5. CDR3 protein: CASSLSGQGNQYF. In DNA form, the CDR3 reads TGTGCCAGCAGCTTAAGCGGACAGGGGAACCAGTACTTC.

For this clone: The same CDR3 also results from other DNA sequences found in this sample. This rearrangement joins TRBV5-6 to TRBJ2-4; 8 bases fit TRBD2. Germline V gene sequence: CDR1 SGHDT, CDR2 YYEEEE. The CDR3 covers 18 residues. The V and J ends lost 2 bases and 4 bases, in that order; junction bases with no gene match: 14. The CDR3 DNA follows: TGTGCCAGCAGCTTTCGCGTTAGCGGGATTGGGGGTAAAAACATTCAGTACTTC. It specifies CASSFRVSGIGGKNIQYF.

This chain links TRBV6-1 with TRBJ1-3; D not certain. There are 12 residues in the CDR3. Germline V gene lookup returns CDR1 MNHNS and CDR2 SASEGT. V dropped 3 bases and J dropped 8 bases, with 8 bases sitting between them. CDR3 amino acids: CASSEVRDTIYF. DNA of the CDR3: TGTGCCAGCAGTGAGGTGAGGGACACCATATATTTT.

The DNA of the CDR3 is TGTGCCAGCTCAGAAGACTTTAATGAAAAACTGTTTTTT. It encodes CASSEDFNEKLFF. The chain is built from TRBV18 and TRBJ1-4; no clear D gene. Trimming left V 5 bases short and J 4 bases short, with 8 bases between. This CDR3 region has 13 residues. Per the germline V gene, CDR1 is KGHSH and CDR2 is LQKENI.

The chain recombines TRBV9 with TRBJ1-3, with D hard to call. Germline V gene lookup returns CDR1 SGDLS and CDR2 YYNGEE. The CDR3 is made up of 13 amino acids. Trimming removed 0 bases at V and 3 bases at J, with 4 bases between. As DNA, the CDR3 is TGTGCCAGCAGCGTAGGTGTTGGAAACACCATATATTTT. Protein product: CASSVGVGNTIYF.

The rearrangement joins TRBV4-3 to TRBJ2-5; TRBD2 aligns across 10 bases. Trimming took 1 base from V and 5 from J; bases not matched to a gene: 10. In germline, CDR1 is LGHNA, CDR2 YSLEER. This CDR3 contains 17 residues. CDR3 amino acids: CASSQVASGGAWETQYF. Here the CDR3 DNA reads TGCGCCAGCAGCCAAGTAGCGAGCGGGGGGGCCTGGGAGACCCAGTACTTC.

This clone was recorded only once. This chain connects TRBV7-3 to TRBJ2-1; 8 nucleotides line up with TRBD2. Germline CDR1 and CDR2: SGHTA and FQGTGA. Unmatched junction bases numbered 11, after V lost 4 bases and J lost 9 bases. The CDR3 runs 15 residues. The CDR3 region is CASSSQAGEWGEQFF. The CDR3 DNA sequence: TGTGCCAGCAGCTCTCAAGCGGGAGAGTGGGGTGAGCAGTTCTTC. The variable domain in full, with the rest retrieved from reference TRBV7-3 and TRBJ2-1, is GAGVSQTPSNKVTEKGKYVELRCDPISGHTALYWYRQSLGQGPEFLIYFQGTGAADDSGLPNDRFFAVRPEGSVSTLKIQRTERGDSAVYLCASSSQAGEWGEQFFGPGTRLTVL.

The chain joins TRBV4-1 to TRBJ2-3; D unclear. CDR1 MGHRA and CDR2 YSYEKL come from the germline V gene. V was clipped by 1 base and J by 2 bases, with 13 bases between them. This CDR3 comprises 16 residues. This CDR3 reads CASSQVNLVSTDTQYF. Here the CDR3 DNA reads TGCGCCAGCAGCCAAGTTAACCTGGTGTCCACAGATACGCAGTATTTT.

This sequence joins TRBV6-1 and TRBJ2-3; 9 bases match TRBD1. The CDR3 spans 15 residues. In germline, CDR1 is MNHNS, CDR2 SASEGT. V lost 4 bases and J lost 4; bases outside the gene matches: 6. This CDR3 is CASSGGQGRADTQYF. The CDR3 nucleotides are TGTGCCAGCAGTGGAGGACAGGGGAGGGCAGATACGCAGTATTTT.

V is TRBV11-2 and J is TRBJ1-1, with D possibly TRBD1 on 5 matching bases. V was trimmed by 1 base and J by 2 bases, leaving 11 bases between them. Germline CDR1 SGHAT, CDR2 FQNNGV. This CDR3 has 15 residues. The CDR3 region has the DNA TGTGCCAGCAGCTTAGGGGGCCAGTACAACACTGAAGCTTTCTTT. The encoded protein is CASSLGGQYNTEAFF.

The chain carries TRBV29-1 and TRBJ1-1; a weak D match, TRBD1 (5 bases). This CDR3 has 11 amino acids. Trimming removed 7 bases from V and 2 bases from J, with 8 bases in between. Germline CDR1 is SQVTM and CDR2 is ANQGSEA. The DNA for the CDR3 is TGCAGCGCGGGACGAAACACTGAAGCTTTCTTT. It specifies CSAGRNTEAFF.

The chain recombines TRBV5-1 with TRBJ2-3, with D tentatively TRBD1 (6 bases). This CDR3 spans 16 amino acids. Germline V gives CDR1 SGHRS, CDR2 YFSETQ. V was trimmed by 0 bases and J by 1 base, leaving 12 bases between them. This chain's CDR3 is CASSLGNRVGTDTQYF. CDR3 nucleotide sequence: TGCGCCAGCAGCTTGGGAAACAGGGTAGGCACAGATACGCAGTATTTT.

This chain uses TRBV7-8 with TRBJ2-7; 9 bases match TRBD1. Per germline, CDR1 SGHVS and CDR2 FQNEAQ. The trim removed 0 bases at V and 2 bases at J, leaving 5 bases unmatched. The CDR3 spans 16 residues. The CDR3 here is CASSLALGTGTYEQYF. As DNA, the CDR3 is TGTGCCAGCAGCTTAGCGCTGGGGACAGGGACCTACGAGCAGTACTTC.

The V and J genes are TRBV7-9 and TRBJ2-2; unclear D gene. Per germline, CDR1 SEHNR and CDR2 FQNEAQ (reference sequence). Deletions cut 3 bases from V and 3 bases from J, with 8 bases between. This CDR3 is built from 14 residues. CDR3 region: CASSFDTYTGELFF. The CDR3 nucleotides read TGTGCCAGCAGCTTCGACACCTACACCGGGGAGCTGTTTTTT.

The rearrangement joins TRBV6-1 to TRBJ1-1, with D perhaps TRBD1 (6 bases). Germline loops: CDR1 MNHNS, CDR2 SASEGT. The CDR3 totals 18 residues. V lost 0 bases to trimming and J lost 0 bases, with 17 bases between them. The CDR3 DNA follows: TGTGCCAGCAGTGAAGCCCCCGATACAGGGATCATGAACACTGAAGCTTTCTTT. Translation gives CASSEAPDTGIMNTEAFF.

The genes are TRBV4-1 and TRBJ1-1; the D gene is possibly TRBD1 (5 bases). The CDR3 extends over 17 amino acids. V lost 4 bases and J 0 bases, leaving 18 bases between the germline ends. Germline V gene sequence: CDR1 MGHRA, CDR2 YSYEKL. The CDR3 nucleotides read TGCGCCAGCAGCCGGCCGCGCCGGGGGGTGATGAACACTGAAGCTTTCTTT. It codes for CASSRPRRGVMNTEAFF.

The V gene is TRBV7-9, the J gene TRBJ2-5; TRBD2 aligns across 7 bases. This CDR3 is built from 15 residues. Germline V CDR1 and CDR2: SEHNR, FQNEAQ (reference sequence). V trimming: 5 bases; J trimming: 1 base; junction bases outside the gene matches: 7. The CDR3 reads CASSRITSAQETQYF. CDR3 in DNA: TGTGCCAGCAGCAGAATAACTAGCGCCCAAGAGACCCAGTACTTC.